This TCR beta chain came from a study of T-cell reconstitution after alpha-beta-depleted transplantation in children. CDR1 and CDR2 (germline): MGHRA, YSYEKL. Unmatched junction bases numbered 8, after V lost 2 bases and J lost 3 bases. CDR3 size: 16 residues. A TCRbeta library incorporating unique molecular identifiers was prepared. MiXCR, run by TCRdb on the PCR reads, gives a single entry per CDR3 protein. The sample records about 980,000 distinct CDR3 sequences, around 30% being singletons. Sequencing used PBMCs, mostly from graft donor cells, obtained 360 days after TCRalphabeta/CD19-depleted stem cell transplant. The chain has TRBV4-1 and TRBJ2-7; 9 bases align to TRBD1. The receptor comes from a boy younger than two who had a stem cell transplant for SCID, so the T cells may come from the graft donor. Written as DNA, the CDR3 is TGCGCCAGCAGCCAACAACCGGGACAGGGAATCTACGAGCAGTACTTC. Translating it yields CASSQQPGQGIYEQYF.